A single sample gave rise to the 20 T cell receptor beta chains below, sequenced in a study of CD8 T cells in Susac syndrome. Random hexamers primed reverse transcription of roughly 0.5 to 1 ug RNA. TCRdb analysed the immunoSEQ multiplex PCR reads with MiXCR anew, one entry per CDR3 protein. The table lists roughly 140,000 distinct CDR3 sequences, 95% of them singletons. The sample comprised CD8+ T cells from PBMCs. These receptors all come from a human donor with multiple sclerosis.

This chain links TRBV29-1 with TRBJ1-1; 10 bases match TRBD1. Germline assignment: CDR1 SQVTM and CDR2 ANQGSEA. The CDR3 length is 15 residues. With V trimmed by 6 bases and J by 5 bases, 12 bases remained unmatched. The CDR3 nucleotides are TGCAGCGTCGACCGGGACAGGGGAATGGGGACTGAAGCTTTCTTT. Translation: CSVDRDRGMGTEAFF. The full variable domain, its missing parts supplied by reference TRBV29-1 and TRBJ1-1, is SAVISQKPSRDICQRGTSLTIQCQVDSQVTMMFWYRQQPGQSLTLIATANQGSEATYESGFVIDKFPISRPNLTFSTLTVSNMSPEDSSIYLCSVDRDRGMGTEAFFGQGTRLTVV.

V usage is TRBV2 and J usage is TRBJ2-7; 7 nucleotides match TRBD1. The CDR3 runs to 14 residues. Losses at the gene ends were 7 bases for V and 3 bases for J; bases not matched to a gene: 9. Germline V gene lookup returns CDR1 SNHLY and CDR2 FYNNEI. CDR3 DNA sequence: TGTGCCAGCACCGAGGATTACAGGGGCTACGAGCAGTACTTC. Translation gives CASTEDYRGYEQYF.

The CDR3 nucleotides are TGTGCCAGCAGTGTGAGCGGGGGATACAATGAGCAGTTCTTC. This sequence encodes CASSVSGGYNEQFF. The J gene is TRBJ2-1, the V gene TRBV7-8, with 8 bases aligning to TRBD2. Trimming removed 6 bases from V and 4 bases from J; junction bases left unmatched: 5. Germline V gene sequence: CDR1 SGHVS, CDR2 FQNEAQ. The CDR3 sequence is 14 residues long.

The rearrangement uses TRBV7-9 and TRBJ1-1; 9 nucleotides align to TRBD1. V shed 3 bases, J shed 11 bases, and the junction held 10 bases outside the gene matches. Germline V gene data show CDR1 as SEHNR and CDR2 as FQNEAQ (reference sequence). The length of the CDR3 is 14 residues. The CDR3 coding sequence is TGTGCCAGCAGCTTGGTAGGGACAGGGTTATTCGCTTTCTTT. Translation: CASSLVGTGLFAFF.

This clonotype showed up just once. The rearrangement uses TRBV20-1 and TRBJ2-1; D might be TRBD1 (5 bases). Germline V gene data show CDR1 as DFQATT and CDR2 as SNEGSKA (reference sequence). The V and J ends lost 1 base and 7 bases respectively, with 11 bases between them. The CDR3 runs 13 residues. CDR3 sequence (DNA): TGCAGTGCTAGAGCCCTCGACAGTAATGAGCAGTTCTTC. Translating gives CSARALDSNEQFF.

The chain recombines TRBV12-3 or TRBV12-4 with TRBJ2-1; D gene unclear. The length of the CDR3 is 12 residues. Trimming pared 6 bases from V and 2 bases from J, leaving 5 bases between. The CDR3 region is CASRRTYNEQFF. CDR3 coding DNA: TGTGCCAGCAGACGCACCTACAATGAGCAGTTCTTC.

This clonotype appeared once. The chain joins TRBV30 to TRBJ2-3; 12 positions match TRBD2. Germline assignment: CDR1 GTSNPN and CDR2 SVGIG (reference sequence). This CDR3 is built from 15 residues. The V and J ends lost 0 bases and 4 bases, in that order; junction bases with no gene match: 2. The CDR3 DNA follows: TGTGCCTGGAGTGTTGCTAGCGGGGGGGCAGATACGCAGTATTTT. Translated: CAWSVASGGADTQYF.

The rearrangement uses TRBV29-1 and TRBJ2-1; D may be TRBD2 (7 bases). Germline CDR1 reads SQVTM; CDR2 reads ANQGSEA. The CDR3 loop spans 11 amino acids. V was clipped by 7 bases and J by 10 bases, with 14 bases between them. The CDR3, as DNA: TGCAGCGCTCCGTGGGGGGGCGAGCAGTTCTTC. Encoded protein: CSAPWGGEQFF.

J is TRBJ2-1 and V is TRBV12-3 or TRBV12-4; a possible D gene is TRBD1 (6 bases). V was trimmed by 3 bases and J by 5 bases, leaving 11 bases between them. There are 14 residues in the CDR3. CDR3 protein: CASSFPTGHNEQFF. The CDR3 nucleotides read TGTGCCAGCAGTTTCCCGACAGGCCACAATGAGCAGTTCTTC.

The rearrangement uses TRBV30 and TRBJ1-1, with D perhaps TRBD1 (5 bases). Trimming shortened V by 0 bases and J by 3 bases, and 8 bases separated the two germline ends. The CDR3 is 13 amino acids. Germline CDR1 reads GTSNPN; CDR2 reads SVGIG (reference sequence). The CDR3 loop reads CAWSVQTDTEAFF. As DNA, the CDR3 is TGTGCCTGGAGTGTACAGACAGACACTGAAGCTTTCTTT. Drawing the rest from reference TRBV30 and TRBJ1-1, the complete variable domain is SQTIHQWPATLVQPVGSPLSLECTVEGTSNPNLYWYRQAAGRGLQLLFYSVGIGQISSEVPQNLSASRPQDRQFILSSKKLLLSDSGFYLCAWSVQTDTEAFFGQGTRLTVV.

The chain employs TRBV15 and TRBJ2-3; no reliable D call. CDR3 length: 16 amino acids. The V end was cut by 3 bases, the J end by 3 bases, with 16 bases between. CDR1 is LNHNV and CDR2 is YYDKDF in the germline V gene (reference sequence). CDR3 sequence (DNA): TGTGCCACCAGCAGTGCCAGCCTCGCCGCTACAGATACGCAGTATTTT. Its translation is CATSSASLAATDTQYF.

This chain uses TRBV3-1 with TRBJ2-2; perhaps D is TRBD1 or TRBD2 (6 bases each). With 5 bases removed from V and 4 bases from J, the gap between germline ends came to 14 bases. The CDR3 is 15 residues long. CDR1 and CDR2 (germline): LGHDT, YNNKEL (reference sequence). The CDR3 coding sequence is TGTGCCAGCAGCAGGATAGGGGGGTTCACCGGGGAGCTGTTTTTT. Translating it yields CASSRIGGFTGELFF.

Written as DNA, the CDR3 is TGCGCCAGCAGCTTGGGAATTCCCGGGACAGATGAACTTTACGAGCAGTACGTC. Its translation is CASSLGIPGTDELYEQYV. The J gene is TRBJ2-7, the V gene TRBV5-1; 7 bases map to TRBD1. Trimming at V came to 0 bases and at J to 4 bases, leaving 16 bases not matched to a gene. Germline CDR1 SGHRS, CDR2 YFSETQ. The CDR3 has 18 residues.

The V call is TRBV13, the J call TRBJ1-1, with TRBD1 matching 7 bases. Germline trimming cut 5 bases from V and 1 base from J; bases unmatched to any gene: 7. The CDR3 runs to 15 residues. In germline, CDR1 is PRHDT, CDR2 FYEKMQ (reference sequence). This CDR3 reads CASSLQGVGNTEAFF. CDR3 nucleotides: TGTGCCAGCAGCCTCCAGGGGGTTGGGAACACTGAAGCTTTCTTT.

This clonotype was detected once. The J gene is TRBJ2-3, the V gene TRBV30; D not certain. The V gene's germline CDR1 is GTSNPN and CDR2 SVGIG (reference sequence). CDR3 length: 11 residues. V was pared by 0 bases and J by 8 bases, with 6 bases between. DNA for the CDR3: TGTGCCTGGAGTGTACCGTCTACGCAGTATTTT. It translates to CAWSVPSTQYF.

The chain joins TRBV20-1 to TRBJ1-3; D gene uncertain. The V gene lost 6 bases and the J gene lost 7 bases, with 16 bases spanning the gap. The germline gives CDR1 DFQATT, CDR2 SNEGSKA (reference sequence). This CDR3 region has 13 residues. The CDR3: CSARQGPRNTIYF. DNA of the CDR3: TGCAGTGCCAGGCAAGGGCCGAGGAACACCATATATTTT.

The chain joins TRBV7-2 to TRBJ2-1, with 12 bases fitting TRBD1. The germline gives CDR1 SGHTA, CDR2 FQGNSA. This CDR3 spans 15 amino acids. Trimming at V came to 4 bases and at J to 9 bases, leaving 7 bases not matched to a gene. The CDR3 coding sequence is TGTGCCAGCAGCTCCCGGGACAGGGGGCTTAGTGAGCAGTTCTTC. Its protein product is CASSSRDRGLSEQFF. The variable domain in full, with the rest retrieved from reference TRBV7-2 and TRBJ2-1, is GAGVSQSPSNKVTEKGKDVELRCDPISGHTALYWYRQSLGQGLEFLIYFQGNSAPDKSGLPSDRFSAERTGGSVSTLTIQRTQQEDSAVYLCASSSRDRGLSEQFFGPGTRLTVL.

The V and J genes are TRBV20-1 and TRBJ2-7; D ambiguous. The CDR3 is 13 amino acids. CDR1 is DFQATT, CDR2 SNEGSKA, per germline (reference sequence). Deletions cut 1 base from V and 2 bases from J, with 9 bases between. In nucleotides, the CDR3 is TGCAGTGCTAGAGCCGTAGGGACCTACGAGCAGTACTTC. It specifies CSARAVGTYEQYF.

The J gene is TRBJ1-2, the V gene TRBV5-1; D uncertain. CDR3 length: 13 amino acids. The germline V gene encodes CDR1 SGHRS and CDR2 YFSETQ. The ends were cut back, 2 bases at V and 2 bases at J, with 7 bases in the middle. The CDR3 here is CASSLGWNYGYTF. Here the CDR3 DNA reads TGCGCCAGCAGCTTAGGCTGGAACTATGGCTACACCTTC.

This chain links TRBV6-5 with TRBJ1-2; 8 nucleotides agree with TRBD1. V lost 6 bases, J lost 5 bases, and 8 bases stayed unmatched. The CDR3 runs to 14 residues. The germline CDR1 and CDR2 sequences are MNHEY and SVGAGI. The CDR3 loop reads CASSYRGDSYGYTF. The CDR3 DNA sequence: TGTGCCAGCAGCTACAGGGGGGACTCTTATGGCTACACCTTC.